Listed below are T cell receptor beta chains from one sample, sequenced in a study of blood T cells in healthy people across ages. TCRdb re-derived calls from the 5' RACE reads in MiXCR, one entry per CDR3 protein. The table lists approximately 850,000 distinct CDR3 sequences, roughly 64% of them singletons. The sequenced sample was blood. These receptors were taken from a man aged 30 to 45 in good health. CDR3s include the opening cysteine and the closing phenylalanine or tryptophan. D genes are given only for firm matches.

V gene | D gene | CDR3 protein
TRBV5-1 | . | CASSLSLMNTETFF
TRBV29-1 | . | CSVVSGAFYGYTF
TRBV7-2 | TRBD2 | CASSISGGRTYEQYF
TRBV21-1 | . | CASSKVGRKLFF
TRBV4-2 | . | CASSQNDIQETQYF
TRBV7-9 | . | CASRDLNNSPLHF
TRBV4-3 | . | CASSQGTQGSYEQYF
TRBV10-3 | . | CAISGGYSYEQYF
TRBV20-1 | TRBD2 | CSARTSYNEQFF
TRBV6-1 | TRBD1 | CASSRAPRTGGSTGELFF
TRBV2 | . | CASSETVIKLFF
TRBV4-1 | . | CASSQEMVGGNQPQHF
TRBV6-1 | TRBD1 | CASSVTGAGEQFF
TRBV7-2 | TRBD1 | CASSQRTGPDQPQHF
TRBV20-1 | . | CSARDSAGPYGYTF
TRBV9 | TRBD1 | CASTFTGTGGETQYF
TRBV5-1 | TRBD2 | CASSSGTRGLETQYF
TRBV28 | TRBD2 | CTTSLAGGYNEQYF
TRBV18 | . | CASSPATKVRYEQYF
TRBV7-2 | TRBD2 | CASSRTLLAGQETQYF
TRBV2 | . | CASSQNGGDTQYF
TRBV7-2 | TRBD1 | CASSLRGTGNNEQYF
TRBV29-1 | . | CSVPGIAGDTQYF
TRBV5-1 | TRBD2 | CASSLRGPLAGELYEQYF
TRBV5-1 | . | CASSAGTGQRDEQYF
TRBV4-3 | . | CASSQDERPVGEKLFF
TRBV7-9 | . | CASKKGPAYEQYF
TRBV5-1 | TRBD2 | CASSKGLAGGRSDTDTQYF
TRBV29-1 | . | CSVEVETPRDTQYF
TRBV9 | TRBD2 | CASSPSSGRVRNEQFF
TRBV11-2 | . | CASSSSLRETQYF
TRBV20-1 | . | CSARDSAGTQETQYF
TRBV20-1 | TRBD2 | CSARAGGETQYF
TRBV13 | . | CASSLGHGTGLYEQYF
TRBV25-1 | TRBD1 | CASTQTGTGGSPLHF
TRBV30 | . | CAWKYSYNEQFF
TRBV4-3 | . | CASRAIGVNEQFF
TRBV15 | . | CATSRGTAPLETQYF
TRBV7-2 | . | CASSRDGVNYGYTF
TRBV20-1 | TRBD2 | CSTQWASGINEQFF
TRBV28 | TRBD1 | CASSLLQGQEETQYF
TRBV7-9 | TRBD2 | CASSYRSGRPLGETQYF
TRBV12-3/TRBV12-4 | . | CASSLAIYEQYF
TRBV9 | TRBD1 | CASSPYGRDRGKNIQYF
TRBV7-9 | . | CASSSSGRGPHGYTF
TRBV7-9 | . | CASSLGPGSVYGYTF
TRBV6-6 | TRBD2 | CASSYRGLAGNEQFF
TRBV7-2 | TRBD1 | CASSLRFSGQGTDGYTF
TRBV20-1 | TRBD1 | CSAPRDRGKGYGYTF
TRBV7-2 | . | CASSLAELPDYTGELFF
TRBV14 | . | CASSQVFGGIGRGYTF
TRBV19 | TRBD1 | CASSNPGQPSYTF
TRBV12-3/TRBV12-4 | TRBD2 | CASSFASGGLSSYNEQYF
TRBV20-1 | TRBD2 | CSASPGLAGVNEQFF
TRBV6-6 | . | CASSYNPGENNEQFF
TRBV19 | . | CASSTGPSSSAFF
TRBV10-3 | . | CAIRETDDTQYF
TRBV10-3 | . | CAISREKEALHF